The entry below gives a single TCR beta chain sequence along with its context. Germline V gene data show CDR1 as MNHNY and CDR2 as SVGAGI (reference sequence). The CDR3 consists of 17 residues. The V and J ends lost 5 bases and 0 bases respectively, with 19 bases between them. Profiled with immunoSEQ multiplex PCR; TCRdb holds only in-frame clones, not every one. This table has hundreds of thousands of clones, 85% to 90% appearing once. Cohort 3 recovery required two negative PCRs, clearance, or symptom resolution. The source of the sample is a study of blood T cell repertoires in COVID-19. Study information: Samples of COVID-19 (acute and convalescent) were obtained from the United States, Italy and Spain.

The rearrangement uses TRBV6-6 and TRBJ1-1; TRBD1 might be the D (5 bases). The specimen sequenced was PBMCs or T cells enriched from blood (not recorded which). The receptor's source is a man aged 35 to 55 who had recovered from COVID-19. DNA for the CDR3: TGTGCCAGCAGTCCCCTCGGCCCTTACAGGCTGAACACTGAAGCTTTCTTT. Encoded protein: CASSPLGPYRLNTEAFF.